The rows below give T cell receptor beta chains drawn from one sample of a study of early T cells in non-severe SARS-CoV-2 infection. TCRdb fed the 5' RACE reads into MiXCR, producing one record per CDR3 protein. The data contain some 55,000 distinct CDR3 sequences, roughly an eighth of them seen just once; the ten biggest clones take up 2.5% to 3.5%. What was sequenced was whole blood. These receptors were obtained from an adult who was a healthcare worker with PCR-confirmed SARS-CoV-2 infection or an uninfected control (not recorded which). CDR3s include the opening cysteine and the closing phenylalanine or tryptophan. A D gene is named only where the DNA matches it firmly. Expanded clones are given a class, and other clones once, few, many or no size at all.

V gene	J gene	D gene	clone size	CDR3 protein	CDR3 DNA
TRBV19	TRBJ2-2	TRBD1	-	CASVGTATGELFF	TGTGCCAGTGTGGGGACAGCTACCGGGGAGCTGTTTTTT
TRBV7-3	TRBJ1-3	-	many	CASSLNGLLGNTIYF	TGTGCCAGCAGCTTAAATGGGTTGCTTGGAAACACCATATATTTT
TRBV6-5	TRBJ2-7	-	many	CASSSGASYEQYF	TGTGCCAGCTCCAGCGGAGCCTCCTACGAGCAGTACTTC
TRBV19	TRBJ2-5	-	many	CASQSVAAETQYF	TGTGCCAGTCAGTCAGTGGCAGCAGAGACCCAGTACTTC
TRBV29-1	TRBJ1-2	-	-	CSAARTDANYGYTF	TGCAGCGCCGCTAGGACGGACGCTAACTATGGCTACACCTTC
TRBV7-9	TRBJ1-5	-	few	CASSQATGGVGNQPQHF	TGTGCCAGCAGCCAGGCTACGGGGGGAGTTGGCAATCAGCCCCAGCATTTT
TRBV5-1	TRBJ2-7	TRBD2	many	CASSLETSGLSYEQYF	TGCGCCAGCAGCTTGGAGACTAGCGGGCTGTCCTACGAGCAGTACTTC
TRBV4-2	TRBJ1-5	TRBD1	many	CASSHLAEGASNQPQHF	TGTGCCAGCAGCCACCTGGCTGAGGGGGCCAGCAATCAGCCCCAGCATTTT
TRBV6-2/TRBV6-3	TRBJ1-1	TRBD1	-	CASSQLRQGGEAFF	TGTGCCAGCAGTCAGCTGCGACAGGGAGGTGAAGCTTTCTTT
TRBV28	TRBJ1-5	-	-	CASSLQGNQPQHF	TGTGCCAGCAGTTTACAGGGTAATCAGCCCCAGCATTTT
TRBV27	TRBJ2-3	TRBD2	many	CASSPKAGGWTDTQYF	TGTGCCAGCAGTCCCAAAGCGGGGGGGTGGACAGATACGCAGTATTTT
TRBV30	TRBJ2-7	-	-	CAWSVLDLGEQYF	TGTGCCTGGAGTGTACTTGACCTCGGGGAGCAGTACTTC
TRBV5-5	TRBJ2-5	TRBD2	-	CASSLDGLAEETQYF	TGTGCCAGCAGCCTCGACGGACTAGCGGAAGAGACCCAGTACTTC
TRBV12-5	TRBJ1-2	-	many	CASGLSGNYGYTF	TGTGCTAGTGGTTTATCTGGAAACTATGGCTACACCTTC
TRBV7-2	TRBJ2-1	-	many	CASSLGAFSYNEQFF	TGTGCCAGCAGCTTAGGAGCGTTCTCCTACAATGAGCAGTTCTTC
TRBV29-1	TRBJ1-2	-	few	CSGDHSVGYTF	TGCAGCGGGGACCATTCTGTGGGCTACACCTTC
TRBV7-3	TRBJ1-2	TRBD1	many	CASSSRGGVGYTF	TGTGCCAGCAGCTCCAGGGGGGGTGTTGGCTACACCTTC
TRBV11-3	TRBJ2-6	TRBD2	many	CASSSRSPGTSGTSGANVLTF	TGTGCCAGCAGCTCCAGGAGTCCGGGGACTAGCGGGACCTCTGGGGCCAACGTCCTGACTTTC
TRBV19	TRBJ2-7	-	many	CASSTSPPGRIYEQYF	TGTGCCAGTAGTACCAGCCCGCCGGGACGTATCTACGAGCAGTACTTC
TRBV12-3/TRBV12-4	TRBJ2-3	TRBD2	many	CASSPRAGGRTDTQYF	TGTGCCAGCAGTCCTCGCGCGGGGGGGCGCACAGATACGCAGTATTTT
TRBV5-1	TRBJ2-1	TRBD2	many	CASSPGLAGGNEQFF	TGCGCCAGCAGCCCGGGACTAGCGGGAGGAAATGAGCAGTTCTTC
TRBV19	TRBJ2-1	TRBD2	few	CASSMASGSIEQFF	TGTGCCAGTAGTATGGCTAGCGGGAGTATCGAGCAGTTCTTC
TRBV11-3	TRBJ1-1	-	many	CASSLGRDGTEAFF	TGTGCCAGCAGCTTAGGAAGAGACGGCACTGAAGCTTTCTTT
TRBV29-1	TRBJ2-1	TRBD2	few	CSVGGLAGSSYNEQFF	TGCAGCGTCGGGGGACTAGCGGGAAGCTCCTACAATGAGCAGTTCTTC
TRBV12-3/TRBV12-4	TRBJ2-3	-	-	CASSPGAQESTDTQYF	TGTGCCAGCAGTCCTGGGGCGCAGGAGAGCACAGATACGCAGTATTTT
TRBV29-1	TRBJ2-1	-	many	CSVERVYNEQFF	TGCAGCGTTGAAAGGGTCTACAATGAGCAGTTCTTC
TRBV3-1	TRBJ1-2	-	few	CASSQEGLEGYGYTF	TGTGCCAGCAGCCAAGAGGGCCTCGAGGGGTATGGCTACACCTTC
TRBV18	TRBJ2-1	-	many	CASSRGNEQFF	TGTGCCAGCTCACGGGGGAATGAGCAGTTCTTC
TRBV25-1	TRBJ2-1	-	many	CASSVAGTSSYNEQFF	TGTGCCAGCAGTGTGGCCGGAACGAGCTCCTACAATGAGCAGTTCTTC
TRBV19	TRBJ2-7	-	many	CASSWDSSSSYEQYF	TGTGCCAGTAGCTGGGACTCTTCGAGCTCCTACGAGCAGTACTTC
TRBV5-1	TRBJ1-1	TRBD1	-	CASSFAAGQGDTEVFF	TGCGCCAGCAGCTTCGCTGCGGGACAGGGGGACACTGAAGTTTTCTTT
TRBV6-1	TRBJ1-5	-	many	CASTFFGSSNQPQHF	TGTGCCAGCACTTTTTTTGGGAGTAGCAATCAGCCCCAGCATTTT
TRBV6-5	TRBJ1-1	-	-	CATQTGLNTEAFF	TGTGCCACCCAAACAGGGTTGAACACTGAAGCTTTCTTT
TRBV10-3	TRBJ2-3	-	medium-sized	CAISEQGKDTQYF	TGTGCCATCAGTGAGCAGGGGAAAGATACGCAGTATTTT
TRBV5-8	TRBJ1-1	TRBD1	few	CASSLEAGGRGAFF	TGTGCCAGCAGCTTGGAGGCAGGGGGCAGGGGAGCTTTCTTT
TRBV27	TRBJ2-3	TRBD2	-	CASSSGAGGMGSTQYF	TGTGCCAGCAGTTCTGGAGCGGGGGGGATGGGTTCTACGCAGTATTTT
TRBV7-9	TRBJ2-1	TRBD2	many	CASSPWGTTGVQEQFF	TGTGCCAGCAGCCCGTGGGGGACTACGGGGGTCCAGGAGCAGTTCTTC
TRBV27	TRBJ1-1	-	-	CASSLYPSRNLGTEAFF	TGTGCCAGCAGTTTATACCCCTCCCGTAATCTGGGCACTGAAGCTTTCTTT
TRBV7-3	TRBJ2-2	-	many	CASSPRPGPGELFF	TGTGCCAGCAGCCCCCGGCCAGGACCCGGGGAGCTGTTTTTT
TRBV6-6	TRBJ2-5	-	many	CASSHPDRQETQYF	TGTGCCAGCAGTCACCCCGACAGACAAGAGACCCAGTACTTC
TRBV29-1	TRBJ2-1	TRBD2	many	CSVELAGGQGEQFF	TGCAGCGTTGAGCTAGCGGGGGGGCAAGGAGAGCAGTTCTTC
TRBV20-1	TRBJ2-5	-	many	CSAREAPQETQYF	TGCAGTGCTAGAGAAGCACCGCAAGAGACCCAGTACTTC
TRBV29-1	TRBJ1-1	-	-	CSVRSHGTVYTEAFF	TGCAGCGTTCGTTCCCACGGGACTGTATACACTGAAGCTTTCTTT
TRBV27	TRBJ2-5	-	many	CASSHDAPINRLGQETQYF	TGTGCCAGCAGCCATGACGCCCCGATAAATAGGTTGGGGCAAGAGACCCAGTACTTC
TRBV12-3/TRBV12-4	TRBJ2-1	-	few	CASSFWDNEQFF	TGTGCCAGCAGTTTTTGGGACAATGAGCAGTTCTTC
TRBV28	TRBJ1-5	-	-	CASSLMGAYQPQHF	TGTGCCAGCAGTTTAATGGGGGCCTATCAGCCCCAGCATTTT
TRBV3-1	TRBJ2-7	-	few	CASSQGRDRGGYEQYF	TGTGCCAGCAGCCAAGGCCGAGACAGAGGGGGGTACGAGCAGTACTTC
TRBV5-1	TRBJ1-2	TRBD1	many	CASSLRTGNYGYTF	TGCGCCAGCAGCCTACGGACAGGAAACTATGGCTACACCTTC
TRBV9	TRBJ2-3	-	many	CASSVVDRFTATQYF	TGTGCCAGCAGCGTAGTAGACAGGTTCACAGCAACGCAGTATTTT
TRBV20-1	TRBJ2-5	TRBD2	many	CSARGRGGRETQYF	TGCAGTGCTAGAGGTCGGGGGGGCCGTGAGACCCAGTACTTC
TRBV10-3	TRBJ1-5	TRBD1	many	CAISRTTGTGAQPQHF	TGTGCCATCAGTAGGACGACCGGGACAGGGGCTCAGCCCCAGCATTTT
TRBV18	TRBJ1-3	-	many	CASSPTGTSSGNTIYF	TGTGCCAGCTCACCAACCGGGACAAGCTCTGGAAACACCATATATTTT
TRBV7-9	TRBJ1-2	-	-	CASSLNEANYGYTF	TGTGCCAGCAGCTTAAATGAAGCTAACTATGGCTACACCTTC
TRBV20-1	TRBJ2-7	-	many	CSARERGRAPSYEQYF	TGCAGTGCTAGAGAGCGAGGAAGGGCTCCCTCCTACGAGCAGTACTTC
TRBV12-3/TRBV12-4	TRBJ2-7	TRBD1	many	CASSPTGGLSYEQYF	TGTGCCAGCAGCCCAACAGGGGGCCTCTCCTACGAGCAGTACTTC
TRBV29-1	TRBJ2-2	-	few	CSSADTTGELFF	TGCAGCTCCGCCGACACTACCGGGGAGCTGTTTTTT
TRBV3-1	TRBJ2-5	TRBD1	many	CASSQRQGSRRETQYF	TGTGCCAGCAGCCAGAGACAGGGGAGCCGACGGGAGACCCAGTACTTC
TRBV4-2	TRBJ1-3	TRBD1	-	CASSPQSGTGGNTIYF	TGTGCCAGCAGCCCTCAGTCCGGGACAGGCGGAAACACCATATATTTT
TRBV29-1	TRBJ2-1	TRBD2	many	CSVNSGGNYNEQFF	TGCAGCGTCAATAGCGGGGGAAACTACAATGAGCAGTTCTTC